This T cell receptor beta chain came from a study of T-cell memory formation after mild COVID-19. 5'RACE, which relied on constant-segment primers, yielded TCR alpha and TCR beta cDNA libraries carrying sample barcodes and UMIs. TCRdb passed the 5' RACE reads through MiXCR, listing each CDR3 protein once. The profile shows some 450,000 distinct CDR3 sequences, over 15% of them singletons. The sequenced sample was PBMCs or a T cell subset sorted from them (not recorded which). This receptor was taken from an adult woman who had mild COVID-19 (a few samples of this study predate the infection). Cell type and time point are not known.

The CDR3 DNA follows: TGTGCCAGCACCTCCGGTGAGCTAGCGGGACTTAGCACAGATACGCAGTATTTT. It encodes CASTSGELAGLSTDTQYF. J is TRBJ2-3 and V is TRBV25-1; TRBD2 matches 9 bases. In germline, CDR1 is MGHDK, CDR2 SYGVNS. V trimming: 7 bases; J trimming: 0 bases; junction bases outside the gene matches: 14. This CDR3 has 18 amino acids. Full variable domain (remainder filled in from reference TRBV25-1 and TRBJ2-3): EADIYQTPRYLVIGTGKKITLECSQTMGHDKMYWYQQDPGMELHLIHYSYGVNSTEKGDLSSESTVSRIRTEHFPLTLESARPSHTSQYLCASTSGELAGLSTDTQYFGPGTRLTVL.